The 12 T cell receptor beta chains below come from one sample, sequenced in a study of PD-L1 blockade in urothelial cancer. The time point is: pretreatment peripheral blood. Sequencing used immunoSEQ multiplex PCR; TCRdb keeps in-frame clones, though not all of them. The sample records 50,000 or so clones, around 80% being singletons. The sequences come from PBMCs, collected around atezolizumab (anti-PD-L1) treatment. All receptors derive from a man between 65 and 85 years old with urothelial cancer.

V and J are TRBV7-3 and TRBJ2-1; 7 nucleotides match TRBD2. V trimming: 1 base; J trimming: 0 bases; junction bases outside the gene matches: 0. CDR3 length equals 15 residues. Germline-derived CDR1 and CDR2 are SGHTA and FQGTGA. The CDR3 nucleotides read TGTGCCAGCAGCTTAAGCGGGAGCTCCTACAATGAGCAGTTCTTC. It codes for CASSLSGSSYNEQFF.

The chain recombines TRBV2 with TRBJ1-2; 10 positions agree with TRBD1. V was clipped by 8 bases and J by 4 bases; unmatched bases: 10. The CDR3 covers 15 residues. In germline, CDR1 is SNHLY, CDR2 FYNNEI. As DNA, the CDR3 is TGTGCCAGCGGCGCCCAGACAGGGGGCTTCTATGGCTACACCTTC. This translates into CASGAQTGGFYGYTF.

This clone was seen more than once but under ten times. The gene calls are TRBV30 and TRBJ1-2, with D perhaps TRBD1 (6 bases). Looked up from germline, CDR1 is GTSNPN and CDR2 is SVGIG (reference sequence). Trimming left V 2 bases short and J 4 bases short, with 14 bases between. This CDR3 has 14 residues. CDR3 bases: TGTGCCTGGAGTCGCAGGGGCACAGGCTATGGCTACACCTTC. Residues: CAWSRRGTGYGYTF.

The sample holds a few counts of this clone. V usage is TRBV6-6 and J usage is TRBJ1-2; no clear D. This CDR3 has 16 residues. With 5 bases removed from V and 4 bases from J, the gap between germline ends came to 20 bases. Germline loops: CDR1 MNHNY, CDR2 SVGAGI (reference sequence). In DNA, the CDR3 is TGTGCCAGCAGTGTTAAGCTTAATGGGCTCGGCTATGGCTACACCTTC. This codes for CASSVKLNGLGYGYTF.

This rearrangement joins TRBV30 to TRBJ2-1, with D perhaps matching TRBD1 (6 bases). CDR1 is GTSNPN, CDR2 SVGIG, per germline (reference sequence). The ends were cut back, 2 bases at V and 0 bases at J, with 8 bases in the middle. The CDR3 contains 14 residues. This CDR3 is CAWSRGGSYNEQFF. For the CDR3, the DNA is TGTGCCTGGAGTCGAGGGGGCTCCTACAATGAGCAGTTCTTC. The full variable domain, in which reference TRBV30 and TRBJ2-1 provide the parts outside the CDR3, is SQTIHQWPATLVQPVGSPLSLECTVEGTSNPNLYWYRQAAGRGLQLLFYSVGIGQISSEVPQNLSASRPQDRQFILSSKKLLLSDSGFYLCAWSRGGSYNEQFFGPGTRLTVL.

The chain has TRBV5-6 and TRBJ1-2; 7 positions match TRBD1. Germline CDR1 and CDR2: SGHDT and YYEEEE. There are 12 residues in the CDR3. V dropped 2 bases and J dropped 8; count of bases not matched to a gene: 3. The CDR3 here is CASSLTTGGYTF. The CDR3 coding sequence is TGTGCCAGCAGCTTAACGACAGGGGGCTACACCTTC.

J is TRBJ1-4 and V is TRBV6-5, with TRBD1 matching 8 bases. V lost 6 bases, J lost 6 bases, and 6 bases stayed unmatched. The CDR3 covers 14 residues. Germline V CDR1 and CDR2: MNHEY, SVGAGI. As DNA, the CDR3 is TGTGCCAGCAGAGCCCCAGGGGGCCATGAAAAACTGTTTTTT. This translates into CASRAPGGHEKLFF.

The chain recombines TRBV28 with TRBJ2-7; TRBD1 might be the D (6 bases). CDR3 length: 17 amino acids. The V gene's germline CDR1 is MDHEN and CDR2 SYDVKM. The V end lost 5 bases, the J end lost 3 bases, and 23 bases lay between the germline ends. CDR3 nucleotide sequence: TGTGCCAGCAGTACCACCAGGGGTTCCCGTCCTCTCTACGAGCAGTACTTC. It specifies CASSTTRGSRPLYEQYF. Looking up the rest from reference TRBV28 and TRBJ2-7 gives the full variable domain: DVKVTQSSRYLVKRTGEKVFLECVQDMDHENMFWYRQDPGLGLRLIYFSYDVKMKEKGDIPEGYSVSREKKERFSLILESASTNQTSMYLCASSTTRGSRPLYEQYFGPGTRLTVT.

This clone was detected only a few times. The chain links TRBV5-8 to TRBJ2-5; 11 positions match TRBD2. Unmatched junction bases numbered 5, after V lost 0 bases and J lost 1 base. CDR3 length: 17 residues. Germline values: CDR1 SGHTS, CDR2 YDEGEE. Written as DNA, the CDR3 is TGTGCCAGCAGCTTGGGTCTAGCGGGGGGTTTCCAAGAGACCCAGTACTTC. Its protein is CASSLGLAGGFQETQYF.

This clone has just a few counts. The CDR3 DNA is TGCGCCAGCAGCTGGACAGGGGCGGTGGCCGGGGAGCTGTTTTTT. The encoded protein is CASSWTGAVAGELFF. V gene TRBV5-1 combines with J gene TRBJ2-2; 9 nucleotides agree with TRBD1. Germline V gene data show CDR1 as SGHRS and CDR2 as YFSETQ. The CDR3 totals 15 residues. V trimming: 3 bases; J trimming: 6 bases; junction bases outside the gene matches: 6.

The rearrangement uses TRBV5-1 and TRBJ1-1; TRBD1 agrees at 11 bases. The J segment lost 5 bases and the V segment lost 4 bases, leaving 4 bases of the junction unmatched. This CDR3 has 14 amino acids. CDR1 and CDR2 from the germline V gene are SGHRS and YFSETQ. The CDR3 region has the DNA TGCGCCAGCAGCCCCGGGACAGGGGGTACTGAAGCTTTCTTT. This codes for CASSPGTGGTEAFF. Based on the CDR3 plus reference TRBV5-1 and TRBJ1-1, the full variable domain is KAGVTQTPRYLIKTRGQQVTLSCSPISGHRSVSWYQQTPGQGLQFLFEYFSETQRNKGNFPGRFSGRQFSNSRSEMNVSTLELGDSALYLCASSPGTGGTEAFFGQGTRLTVV.

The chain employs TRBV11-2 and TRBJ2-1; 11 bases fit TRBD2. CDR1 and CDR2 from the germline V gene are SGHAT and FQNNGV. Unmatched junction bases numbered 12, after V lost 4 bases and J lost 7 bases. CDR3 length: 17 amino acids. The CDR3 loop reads CASSSPTSGVKGNEQFF. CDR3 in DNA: TGTGCCAGCAGCTCACCGACTAGCGGGGTTAAAGGGAATGAGCAGTTCTTC. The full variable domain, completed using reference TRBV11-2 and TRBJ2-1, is EAGVAQSPRYKIIEKRQSVAFWCNPISGHATLYWYQQILGQGPKLLIQFQNNGVVDDSQLPKDRFSAERLKGVDSTLKIQPAKLEDSAVYLCASSSPTSGVKGNEQFFGPGTRLTVL.